A selection of T cell receptor beta chains follows, all from one sample in a study of T-cell memory formation after mild COVID-19. TCRdb re-analysed the 5' RACE reads in MiXCR, keeping a single row per CDR3 protein. The table shows about 14,000 distinct CDR3 sequences, with around 11% occurring only once. The specimen sequenced was PBMCs or a T cell subset sorted from them (not recorded which). The receptors shown here come from an adult woman who had mild COVID-19 (a few samples of this study predate the infection). Cell type and time point are not known. CDR3s include the opening cysteine and the closing phenylalanine or tryptophan.

v_gene: TRBV5-4
CDR3aa: CASFSGVLTYNEQFF

v_gene: TRBV7-9
CDR3aa: CASSPPGLAGGPYEQYF

v_gene: TRBV4-3
CDR3aa: CASSRTGINNEQFF

v_gene: TRBV30
CDR3aa: CAWSLPRGVAFF

v_gene: TRBV27
CDR3aa: CASRPSAGLVNEKLFF

v_gene: TRBV14
CDR3aa: CASSLLAGVHNEQFF

v_gene: TRBV5-1
CDR3aa: CASSPRWEAANTGELFF

v_gene: TRBV10-3
CDR3aa: CAIKDKQIANYGYTF

v_gene: TRBV6-2/TRBV6-3
CDR3aa: CASSYRDRAYNEQFF

v_gene: TRBV5-1
CDR3aa: CASSLGGRETLAKNIQYF

v_gene: TRBV5-1
CDR3aa: CASSLATVNTDTQYF

v_gene: TRBV5-1
CDR3aa: CASSLPPDRAQYF

v_gene: TRBV12-3/TRBV12-4
CDR3aa: CASSRNRGGLAGANVLTF

v_gene: TRBV29-1
CDR3aa: CSVGLGQRLLEGYTF

v_gene: TRBV7-8
CDR3aa: CASSFTGGETQYF

v_gene: TRBV20-1
CDR3aa: CSADLLAGGQETQYF

v_gene: TRBV5-1
CDR3aa: CASSLAGCEQYF